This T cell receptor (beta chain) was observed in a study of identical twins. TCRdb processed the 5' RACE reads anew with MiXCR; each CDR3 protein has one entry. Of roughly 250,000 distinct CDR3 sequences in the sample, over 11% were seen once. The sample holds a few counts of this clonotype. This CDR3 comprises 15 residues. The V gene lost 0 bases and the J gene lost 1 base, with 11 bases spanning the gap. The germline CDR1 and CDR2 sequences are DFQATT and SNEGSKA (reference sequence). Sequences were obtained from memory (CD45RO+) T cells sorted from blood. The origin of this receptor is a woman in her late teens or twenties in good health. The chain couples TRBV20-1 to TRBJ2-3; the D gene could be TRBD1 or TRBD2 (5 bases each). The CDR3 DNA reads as TGCAGTGCTAGAGATCGTCAGGGAGGCACAGATACGCAGTATTTT. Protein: CSARDRQGGTDTQYF.